This is a list of T cell receptor beta chains from one sample in a study of T-cell memory formation after mild COVID-19. Each CDR3 protein is one row after TCRdb ran MiXCR on the 5' RACE reads. The table shows about 90,000 distinct CDR3 sequences, with about 15% occurring only once. Material for sequencing was PBMCs or a T cell subset sorted from them (not recorded which). All receptors come from a man between 18 and 35 years old who had mild COVID-19 (a few samples of this study predate the infection). Cell type and time point are not known. Both conserved end residues are part of each CDR3. D genes are given only for firm matches. Where a row states a size, it is once, few, many or the class of an expanded clone; other rows omit it.

j_call d_call v_call clone_size cdr3_nt cdr3_aa
TRBJ2-6 . TRBV27 . . CASSSSTEIADRSSGANVLTF
TRBJ2-1 . TRBV9 many TGTGCCAGCAGCCCTGGGGTTGAGCAGTTCTTC CASSPGVEQFF
TRBJ2-4 . TRBV5-1 . TGCGCCAGCAGCTGGAACAGGGACGAGGGGGCCAAAAACATTCAGTACTTC CASSWNRDEGAKNIQYF
TRBJ2-5 TRBD1 TRBV7-9 few TGTGCCAGCAGCTCCTTCGGACAGGGGGCGGAGGAGACCCAGTACTTC CASSSFGQGAEETQYF
TRBJ2-2 . TRBV7-2 . TGTGCCAGCAGCCCCGAGCTGGGAGGCGCGAACACCGGGGAGCTGTTTTTT CASSPELGGANTGELFF
TRBJ2-3 . TRBV6-2/TRBV6-3 . TGTGCCAGCAGTTATCTTTCTCCAGGGAGCACAGATACGCAGTATTTT CASSYLSPGSTDTQYF
TRBJ2-7 TRBD1 TRBV12-3/TRBV12-4 . TGTGCCAGCAGTTCAGGGGGGACAGGGATTTACGAGCAGTACTTC CASSSGGTGIYEQYF
TRBJ2-2 TRBD2 TRBV6-2/TRBV6-3 . TGTGCCAGCAGTTATTCTAGCGGGGGGGCCACCGGGGAGCTGTTTTTT CASSYSSGGATGELFF
TRBJ2-5 TRBD1 TRBV29-1 . TGCAGCGTTGAGGCGCTGAGGACAGGGAGAGAGACCCAGTACTTC CSVEALRTGRETQYF
TRBJ2-7 TRBD1 TRBV5-5 many TGTGCCAGCGTTGGGACAGGGGGCTACGAGCAGTACTTC CASVGTGGYEQYF
TRBJ1-3 TRBD1 TRBV7-6 . TGTGCCAGCAGCCGACTGAATCCCGGGACAGGGGCGCACGGAAACACCATATATTTT CASSRLNPGTGAHGNTIYF
TRBJ2-5 TRBD1 TRBV7-9 few TGTGCCAGCAGCCTATGGACAGGGGGACAAGAGACCCAGTACTTC CASSLWTGGQETQYF
TRBJ2-5 TRBD2 TRBV11-2 few TGTGCCAGCAGCTTAGGCTTAGCGGGGTCCTCGCAAGAGACCCAGTACTTC CASSLGLAGSSQETQYF
TRBJ2-3 . TRBV6-5 . TGTGCCAGCAGTTATAGACGGCCTAGGCGAGGAGATACGCAGTATTTT CASSYRRPRRGDTQYF
TRBJ2-3 TRBD2 TRBV29-1 . TGCAGCGTTGATGGACTAGCGGGCACAGATACGCAGTATTTT CSVDGLAGTDTQYF
TRBJ1-1 TRBD1 TRBV19 few TGTGCCAGTAGTTCTCCTGCTCCCAGGGGGCCGGGCACTGAAGCTTTCTTT CASSSPAPRGPGTEAFF